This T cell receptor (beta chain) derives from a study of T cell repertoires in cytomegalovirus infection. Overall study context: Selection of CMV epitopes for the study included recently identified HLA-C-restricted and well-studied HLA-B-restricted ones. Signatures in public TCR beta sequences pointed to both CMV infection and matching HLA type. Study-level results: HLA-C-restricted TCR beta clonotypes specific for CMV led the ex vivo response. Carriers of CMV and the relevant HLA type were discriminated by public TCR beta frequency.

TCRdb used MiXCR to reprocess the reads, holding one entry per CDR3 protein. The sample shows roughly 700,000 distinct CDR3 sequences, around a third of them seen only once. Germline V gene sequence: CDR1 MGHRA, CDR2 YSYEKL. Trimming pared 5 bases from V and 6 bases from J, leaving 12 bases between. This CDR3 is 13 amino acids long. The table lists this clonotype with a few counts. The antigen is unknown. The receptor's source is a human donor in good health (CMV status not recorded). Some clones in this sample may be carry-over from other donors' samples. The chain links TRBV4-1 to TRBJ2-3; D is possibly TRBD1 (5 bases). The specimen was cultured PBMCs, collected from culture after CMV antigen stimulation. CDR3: CASSDQGGDTQYF. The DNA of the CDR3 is TGCGCCAGCAGCGACCAGGGTGGGGATACGCAGTATTTT.